The sequence of this T cell receptor (beta chain) was determined in a study of tumor and adjacent non-tumor tissue in lung cancer. General observations from the study: Compared with tumor, normal lung showed significantly lower TCR diversity.

The junction had 8 bases not matched to a gene; V was cut back by 6 bases and J by 5 bases. In germline, CDR1 is MNHEY, CDR2 SVGAGI. The CDR3 totals 14 residues. The library came from three nested PCR rounds adapted from ARM-PCR protocols. In TCRdb, the multiplex PCR reads were re-called with MiXCR into one record per CDR3 protein. Of 40,000 to 60,000 distinct CDR3 sequences detected, under 75% appear once; the ten largest clones hold approximately 28%. RNA was extracted from bulk tissue without any cell sorting. Distant lung tissue was collected more than 3 cm away from the tumor edge. Regarding this clonotype: No antigen is known for it.

This receptor was obtained from a woman in her seventies with non-small cell lung cancer. The sequencing input was distant non-tumor lung tissue. The V and J genes are TRBV6-5 and TRBJ1-1, with 8 bases that match TRBD1. The CDR3 here is CASRSPTGGTEAFF. The DNA of the CDR3 is TGTGCCAGCAGATCCCCCACAGGGGGAACTGAAGCTTTCTTT.